This T cell receptor beta chain was identified in a study of cytomegalovirus exposure and HLA in healthy donors. Study-wide findings and caveats: Associated with cytomegalovirus, according to the listing, were 170 or so TCR beta chains. Upon later analysis, TCR association rates were observed to vary by HLA locus, being highest for DRB1 and lowest for HLA-C.

The PCR had 60 Vbeta and 13 Jbeta primers. Clones were read by immunoSEQ multiplex PCR, and TCRdb kept only the in-frame ones, dropping some. The data hold some 110,000 clones, with about three quarters observed a single time. Concerning this clone: Its antigen is unidentified.

V was pared by 4 bases and J by 7 bases, with 15 bases of the junction left unmatched. The CDR3 length is 16 residues. The V gene's germline CDR1 is LNHNV and CDR2 YYDKDF (reference sequence). The rearrangement uses TRBV15 and TRBJ1-1, with TRBD1 matching 7 bases. The receptor comes from a woman in her 50s in good health and CMV-seropositive. The sequenced material came from PBMCs. CDR3 sequence reads: CATSTPMGQGVGEAFF. In DNA form, the CDR3 reads TGTGCCACCAGCACCCCTATGGGGCAGGGGGTTGGTGAAGCTTTCTTT.